Listed here are 28 T cell receptor beta chains from one sample, sequenced in a study of T cell responses to AZD1222 COVID-19 vaccine. TCRdb's table, derived via immunoSEQ multiplex PCR, lists solely in-frame clones and lacks some. The profile shows 120,000 to 150,000 clones, about 93% of them singletons. Specimen: peripheral blood, collected on day 0 of AZD1222 vaccination. The source of these receptors is an adult in good health.

J is TRBJ2-4 and V is TRBV20-1; D remains unclear. V lost 3 bases and J lost 3, with 12 bases in between. This CDR3 is built from 14 residues. CDR1 DFQATT and CDR2 SNEGSKA come from the germline V gene (reference sequence). The CDR3 sequence: CSASRLVGKNIQYF. The CDR3 DNA is TGCAGTGCTAGTAGACTTGTAGGCAAAAACATTCAGTACTTC.

The chain is built from TRBV6-5 and TRBJ2-1; D is uncertain. The germline V and J ends were trimmed by 7 bases and 7 bases, with 20 bases remaining between them. The CDR3 spans 15 residues. CDR1 MNHEY and CDR2 SVGAGI come from the germline V gene. CDR3 in DNA: TGTGCCAGCACCACGGGTTTCTCCCTAGGAAATGAGCAGTTCTTC. Translation: CASTTGFSLGNEQFF.

This sequence joins TRBV10-1 and TRBJ2-7; unclear D gene. The CDR3 length is 14 residues. Trimming cost V 1 base and J 1 base, with 8 bases left between them. Germline V CDR1 and CDR2: WNHNN, SYGVQD (reference sequence). CDR3 amino acids: CASSELGRSYEQYF. The CDR3 DNA follows: TGCGCCAGCAGTGAGTTAGGCAGGTCCTACGAGCAGTACTTC.

This chain connects TRBV7-8 to TRBJ1-6; D is ambiguous. The CDR3 has 16 residues. In germline, CDR1 is SGHVS, CDR2 FQNEAQ. Deletions cut 1 base from V and 6 bases from J, with 13 bases between. CDR3 nucleotides: TGTGCCAGCAGCTTAGAATTACCTAATACTAATTCACCCCTCCACTTT. Translation gives CASSLELPNTNSPLHF.

The chain employs TRBV5-5 and TRBJ2-5; TRBD2 matches 11 bases. Germline V gives CDR1 SGHKS, CDR2 YYEKEE (reference sequence). CDR3 length: 16 amino acids. V trimming: 6 bases; J trimming: 5 bases; junction bases outside the gene matches: 12. This CDR3 is CASTIAGGLGGETQYF. In DNA form, the CDR3 reads TGTGCCAGCACCATAGCGGGAGGGCTCGGTGGGGAGACCCAGTACTTC.

The chain links TRBV5-6 to TRBJ2-7; 8 bases align to TRBD1. Germline CDR1 is SGHDT and CDR2 is YYEEEE. Trimming cost V 6 bases and J 6 bases; bases outside gene matches: 5. CDR3 length equals 12 residues. DNA for the CDR3: TGTGCCAGCATAGAAACAGGGGGCGAGCAGTACTTC. This translates into CASIETGGEQYF.

The chain links TRBV5-1 to TRBJ1-5; 9 bases agree with TRBD1. Trimming at V came to 4 bases and at J to 4 bases, leaving 3 bases not matched to a gene. This CDR3 contains 14 residues. The germline CDR1 and CDR2 sequences are SGHRS and YFSETQ. DNA for the CDR3: TGCGCCAGCAGCACCGGGACAGGGAATCAGCCCCAGCATTTT. This gives the protein CASSTGTGNQPQHF.

This clone was counted a single time. The chain links TRBV5-1 to TRBJ2-7; 9 bases are shared with TRBD2. Germline V gene sequence: CDR1 SGHRS, CDR2 YFSETQ. CDR3 length: 16 amino acids. Germline trimming cut 0 bases from V and 2 bases from J; bases unmatched to any gene: 6. CDR3 in amino acids: CASSLAVTSGTYEQYF. The CDR3 bases are TGCGCCAGCAGCTTGGCCGTGACTAGCGGAACCTACGAGCAGTACTTC.

The chain joins TRBV6-2 or TRBV6-3 to TRBJ1-4, with D tentatively TRBD1 (6 bases). Trimming cost V 6 bases and J 13 bases, with 12 bases left between them. Germline values: CDR1 MNHEY, CDR2 SVGEGT. The CDR3 is 11 residues long. CDR3 DNA: TGTGCCAGCAGCCAAGGACAGACACTGTTTTTT. Protein sequence: CASSQGQTLFF.

The chain is built from TRBV6-5 and TRBJ2-5; perhaps TRBD2 as D (5 bases). Germline V CDR1 and CDR2: MNHEY, SVGAGI. V was trimmed by 6 bases and J by 5 bases, leaving 19 bases between them. This CDR3 has 15 amino acids. CDR3 region: CASSYTGSRGETQYF. The CDR3 nucleotides are TGTGCCAGCAGCTACACGGGGTCGCGAGGGGAGACCCAGTACTTC.

This clone was observed once. This chain connects TRBV6-5 to TRBJ2-1; D possibly uses TRBD1 or TRBD2 (6 bases each). Trimming pared 3 bases from V and 4 bases from J, leaving 13 bases between. Germline V CDR1 and CDR2: MNHEY, SVGAGI. This CDR3 region has 15 residues. This CDR3 is CASSYSGGQYNEQFF. The DNA for the CDR3 is TGTGCCAGCAGTTATTCCGGGGGACAATACAATGAGCAGTTCTTC.

The rearrangement joins TRBV9 to TRBJ1-2; D is perhaps TRBD1 (5 bases). The CDR3 has 15 amino acids. V lost 4 bases and J lost 3, with 16 bases in between. Germline lookup yields CDR1 SGDLS and CDR2 YYNGEE. The CDR3 DNA sequence: TGTGCCAGCAGCCATCTACGGACATCCCACTATGGCTACACCTTC. Protein sequence: CASSHLRTSHYGYTF.

The chain joins TRBV19 to TRBJ1-5; the D is unclear. The CDR3 covers 13 residues. Trimming took 5 bases from V and 4 from J, leaving 9 bases between them. CDR1 is LNHDA, CDR2 SQIVND, per germline (reference sequence). The CDR3, as DNA: TGTGCCAGTAGTTGGCAGCTAAATCAGCCCCAGCATTTT. This gives the protein CASSWQLNQPQHF.

The chain recombines TRBV7-2 with TRBJ1-1; 8 positions agree with TRBD1. V dropped 2 bases and J dropped 3; count of bases not matched to a gene: 5. CDR1 SGHTA and CDR2 FQGNSA come from the germline V gene. The CDR3 is 15 residues long. In DNA form, the CDR3 reads TGTGCCAGCAGCTTATCTTCAGGGGGCTACACTGAAGCTTTCTTT. Translated: CASSLSSGGYTEAFF.

The V gene is TRBV7-2, the J gene TRBJ1-5; the D gene is possibly TRBD1 (5 bases). Germline V gene lookup returns CDR1 SGHTA and CDR2 FQGNSA. Deletions cut 1 base from V and 3 bases from J, with 10 bases between. The CDR3 sequence is 15 residues long. CDR3 DNA: TGTGCCAGCAGCTTAGATCCAGGGTACAATCAGCCCCAGCATTTT. It encodes CASSLDPGYNQPQHF.

V usage is TRBV6-2 or TRBV6-3 and J usage is TRBJ2-5; D is unclear. Germline lookup yields CDR1 MNHEY and CDR2 SVGEGT. The ends were cut back, 4 bases at V and 5 bases at J, with 20 bases in the middle. This CDR3 comprises 16 residues. The CDR3 nucleotides are TGTGCCAGCAGTTCGATAGAGTACCCAGGCAGGGAGACCCAGTACTTC. This codes for CASSSIEYPGRETQYF.

The chain recombines TRBV4-1 with TRBJ2-1; possible D gene TRBD2, 5 bases. V was clipped by 3 bases and J by 10 bases, with 13 bases between them. CDR1 MGHRA and CDR2 YSYEKL come from the germline V gene. CDR3 length: 13 residues. The CDR3 reads CASSHPGSGEQFF. The CDR3 bases are TGCGCCAGCAGCCACCCGGGGTCCGGAGAGCAGTTCTTC.

This clone was observed a handful of times. This chain uses TRBV29-1 with TRBJ2-2; the match to TRBD1 covers 8 bases. Per germline, CDR1 SQVTM and CDR2 ANQGSEA. The CDR3 is made up of 14 amino acids. V trimming: 5 bases; J trimming: 6 bases; junction bases outside the gene matches: 8. CDR3 protein: CSVSGQGVPGELFF. The CDR3 DNA is TGCAGCGTTTCAGGACAGGGAGTACCCGGGGAGCTGTTTTTT.

This clone was detected once. This sequence joins TRBV18 and TRBJ2-7, with D possibly TRBD2 on 6 matching bases. Trimming left V 4 bases short and J 3 bases short, with 16 bases between. The CDR3 has 15 residues. From germline, CDR1 is KGHSH and CDR2 LQKENI. The CDR3 bases are TGTGCCAGCTCACGTACTAGCCAGGCCCTCTACGAGCAGTACTTC. This codes for CASSRTSQALYEQYF.

The chain joins TRBV7-9 to TRBJ2-7; D gene unclear. V lost 5 bases and J 0 bases, leaving 8 bases between the germline ends. CDR3 length: 13 residues. Germline lookup yields CDR1 SEHNR and CDR2 FQNEAQ (reference sequence). The DNA of the CDR3 is TGTGCCAGCAGCCCGGTGGACTCCTACGAGCAGTACTTC. Protein sequence: CASSPVDSYEQYF. Full variable domain (rest looked up from reference TRBV7-9 and TRBJ2-7): DTGVSQNPRHKITKRGQNVTFRCDPISEHNRLYWYRQTLGQGPEFLTYFQNEAQLEKSRLLSDRFSAERPKGSFSTLEIQRTEQGDSAMYLCASSPVDSYEQYFGPGTRLTVT.

The V and J genes are TRBV6-6 and TRBJ1-5; D is undetermined. Trimming took off 5 bases at V and 5 bases at J, with 10 bases between the two ends. The CDR3 is made up of 13 amino acids. Germline V gives CDR1 MNHNY, CDR2 SVGAGI (reference sequence). The CDR3 is CASSLQRDQPQHF. CDR3 sequence (DNA): TGTGCCAGCAGTCTCCAACGGGATCAGCCCCAGCATTTT.

The chain couples TRBV11-2 to TRBJ1-4; D ambiguous. This CDR3 is 13 amino acids long. With 1 base removed from V and 8 bases from J, the gap between germline ends came to 8 bases. Germline CDR1 reads SGHAT; CDR2 reads FQNNGV. The CDR3 nucleotides are TGTGCCAGCAGCTTAGGGTTTCGAGAAAAACTGTTTTTT. Translating gives CASSLGFREKLFF.

This clone has only one observation. The chain has TRBV3-1 (or the pseudogene TRBV3-2) and TRBJ2-3; D is perhaps TRBD2 (6 bases). The V gene lost 6 bases and the J gene lost 5 bases, with 9 bases spanning the gap. Germline CDR1 LGHDT, CDR2 YNNKEL (reference sequence). This CDR3 region has 12 residues. The CDR3, as DNA: TGTGCCAGCAGTCCGGGACTAGATACGCAGTATTTT. Amino acid sequence: CASSPGLDTQYF.

The V gene is TRBV4-3, the J gene TRBJ2-7; no reliable D call. The CDR3 sequence is 15 residues long. V lost 1 base to trimming and J lost 6 bases, with 16 bases between them. CDR1 is LGHNA, CDR2 YSLEER, per germline. CDR3 protein: CASSQGPDDSSEQYF. The CDR3, as DNA: TGCGCCAGCAGCCAAGGACCGGACGACTCAAGCGAGCAGTACTTC.

The V gene is TRBV4-1, the J gene TRBJ1-4, with a possible D match to TRBD1 (5 bases). This CDR3 comprises 14 residues. Germline V gene data show CDR1 as MGHRA and CDR2 as YSYEKL. The V and J ends lost 3 bases and 5 bases respectively, with 10 bases between them. The CDR3 DNA is TGCGCCAGCAGCCAGGGGCATGAAAATGAAAAACTGTTTTTT. This gives the protein CASSQGHENEKLFF.

The V gene is TRBV21-1, the J gene TRBJ1-1. TRBV21-1 is termed a pseudogene. The CDR3 sequence is 12 residues long. In DNA form, the CDR3 reads TGTGCCAGCAGCAAAGCGGAGGCGGAAGCTTTCTTT. It translates to CASSKAEAEAFF.

This clone has more than one count but fewer than ten. The chain has TRBV3-1 (or the pseudogene TRBV3-2) and TRBJ2-7; no clear D. The CDR3 totals 15 residues. Germline CDR1 is LGHDT and CDR2 is YNNKEL (reference sequence). With 0 bases removed from V and 4 bases from J, the gap between germline ends came to 13 bases. Written as DNA, the CDR3 is TGTGCCAGCAGCCAAGAGGCGGTGTCGAGATACGAGCAGTACTTC. It yields the protein CASSQEAVSRYEQYF.

This chain joins TRBV9 and TRBJ2-7, with D unresolved. Germline V gene sequence: CDR1 SGDLS, CDR2 YYNGEE. The CDR3 contains 14 residues. Trimming removed 4 bases at V and 0 bases at J, with 11 bases between. The CDR3 here is CASSLTTDSYEQYF. The CDR3 nucleotides read TGTGCCAGCAGCCTAACGACGGACTCCTACGAGCAGTACTTC.